The 25 T cell receptor beta chains in this list originate from one sample, sequenced in a study of shared clonotypes between healthy human individuals. The assay was immunoSEQ multiplex PCR, and TCRdb's table has in-frame clones only and misses some. The data show some 790,000 clones, roughly two thirds seen once. The sample comprised memory CD4+ T cells sorted from blood. Indicated subset: CD45RA-negative fraction. The receptors here all came from a woman in her 30s in good health.

This chain uses TRBV19 with TRBJ2-3; no reliable D call. The germline gives CDR1 LNHDA, CDR2 SQIVND (reference sequence). This CDR3 contains 13 residues. V was pared by 10 bases and J by 2 bases, with 13 bases between. The CDR3 DNA sequence: TGTGCCACCCGCGGCTTGGCCACAGATACGCAGTATTTT. Protein: CATRGLATDTQYF. The variable domain in full, completed from reference TRBV19 and TRBJ2-3, reads DGGITQSPKYLFRKEGQNVTLSCEQNLNHDAMYWYRQDPGQGLRLIYYSQIVNDFQKGDIAEGYSVSREKKESFPLTVTSAQKNPTAFYLCATRGLATDTQYFGPGTRLTVL.

This clone was picked up a small number of times. The V gene is TRBV18, the J gene TRBJ1-4; a weak D match, TRBD1 (5 bases). This CDR3 is built from 19 residues. Germline V lookup: CDR1 KGHSH, CDR2 LQKENI. The V end lost 2 bases, the J end lost 3 bases, and 22 bases lay between the germline ends. The CDR3 nucleotides are TGTGCCAGCTCACCATTGTTTCCGGGCAGGGTGAGGCCTAATGAAAAACTGTTTTTT. Protein sequence: CASSPLFPGRVRPNEKLFF.

Worth noting for this clone: The same CDR3 is also encoded by other DNA sequences in this sample. This chain joins TRBV19 and TRBJ1-5; a possible D gene is TRBD1 (6 bases). Germline V gives CDR1 LNHDA, CDR2 SQIVND (reference sequence). The CDR3 runs to 13 residues. Deletions cut 4 bases from V and 5 bases from J, with 9 bases between. The CDR3 sequence is CASSTQGDQPQHF. In nucleotides, the CDR3 is TGTGCCAGTAGTACACAGGGAGATCAGCCCCAGCATTTT.

The chain recombines TRBV28 with TRBJ2-1; 10 bases agree with TRBD2. J was trimmed by 5 bases and V by 8 bases; bases with no gene match: 9. Germline V gene sequence: CDR1 MDHEN, CDR2 SYDVKM. The CDR3 contains 15 residues. In DNA form, the CDR3 reads TGTGCCAGCTCCCGAGCGGGAGGGCCCCACAATGAGCAGTTCTTC. Encoded protein: CASSRAGGPHNEQFF.

V and J are TRBV25-1 and TRBJ2-3; D unresolved. This CDR3 is 13 amino acids long. Germline loops: CDR1 MGHDK, CDR2 SYGVNS. Trimming shortened V by 1 base and J by 7 bases, and 9 bases separated the two germline ends. CDR3 region: CASSESRENTQYF. CDR3 coding DNA: TGTGCCAGCAGTGAATCTCGTGAGAATACGCAGTATTTT. The variable domain in full, with the rest retrieved from reference TRBV25-1 and TRBJ2-3, is EADIYQTPRYLVIGTGKKITLECSQTMGHDKMYWYQQDPGMELHLIHYSYGVNSTEKGDLSSESTVSRIRTEHFPLTLESARPSHTSQYLCASSESRENTQYFGPGTRLTVL.

As for this clone: The sample has other DNA sequences that encode this CDR3 too. The chain couples TRBV5-1 to TRBJ2-1; 11 positions agree with TRBD2. V dropped 0 bases and J dropped 10; count of bases not matched to a gene: 6. The CDR3 totals 15 residues. Germline V gene data show CDR1 as SGHRS and CDR2 as YFSETQ. The CDR3 spells CASSLELAGGREQFF. In nucleotides, the CDR3 is TGCGCCAGCAGCTTGGAGCTAGCGGGAGGCCGGGAGCAGTTCTTC.

In this sample, this clone turned up once. This chain connects TRBV2 to TRBJ2-2; possible D gene TRBD1, 5 bases. The CDR3 has 16 amino acids. Germline lookup yields CDR1 SNHLY and CDR2 FYNNEI. The ends were cut back, 3 bases at V and 1 base at J, with 12 bases in the middle. The CDR3 DNA reads as TGTGCCAGCAGTGAGTTGGGGCCCAAGAACACCGGGGAGCTGTTTTTT. This encodes CASSELGPKNTGELFF.

The V gene is TRBV27, the J gene TRBJ2-1; D might be TRBD2 (7 bases). The germline V gene encodes CDR1 MNHEY and CDR2 SMNVEV (reference sequence). CDR3 size: 16 residues. V lost 5 bases to trimming and J lost 3 bases, with 17 bases between them. Here the CDR3 DNA reads TGTGCCAGCAGTCGGTATGGGGGGGCTTACTACAATGAGCAGTTCTTC. Its translation is CASSRYGGAYYNEQFF.

This chain uses TRBV6-1 with TRBJ2-5, with D tentatively TRBD1 (8 bases). The CDR3 covers 15 residues. The germline V gene has CDR1 MNHNS and CDR2 SASEGT. Trimming stripped 8 bases from V and 4 bases from J, with 20 bases between. The CDR3 region has the DNA TGTGCCAGCTCACCTAACAGGGGGGGCGGAGAGACCCAGTACTTC. Translation: CASSPNRGGGETQYF.

This clone was observed once. The chain carries TRBV5-8 and TRBJ1-4; 10 bases are a match to TRBD1. Germline V lookup: CDR1 SGHTS, CDR2 YDEGEE. The CDR3 has 14 residues. Unmatched junction bases numbered 8, after V lost 4 bases and J lost 11 bases. CDR3 in amino acids: CASSHLGQGPKLFF. The CDR3 DNA reads TGTGCCAGCAGCCACTTGGGACAGGGGCCGAAACTGTTTTTT.

The chain uses TRBV7-9 and TRBJ2-2; 7 positions match TRBD2. Germline loops: CDR1 SEHNR, CDR2 FQNEAQ (reference sequence). Trimming at V came to 2 bases and at J to 6 bases, leaving 6 bases not matched to a gene. This CDR3 has 15 residues. The CDR3 bases are TGTGCCAGCAGCTTACAAGCGGGGAGTGCCGGGGAGCTGTTTTTT. It yields the protein CASSLQAGSAGELFF. Full variable domain (remainder filled in from reference TRBV7-9 and TRBJ2-2): DTGVSQNPRHKITKRGQNVTFRCDPISEHNRLYWYRQTLGQGPEFLTYFQNEAQLEKSRLLSDRFSAERPKGSFSTLEIQRTEQGDSAMYLCASSLQAGSAGELFFGEGSRLTVL.

The rearrangement links TRBV5-6 to TRBJ2-3; D might be TRBD1 (6 bases). This CDR3 has 16 amino acids. The V and J ends lost 0 bases and 2 bases respectively, with 13 bases between them. Germline CDR1 is SGHDT and CDR2 is YYEEEE. This CDR3 reads CASSLAFQGHTDTQYF. CDR3 DNA: TGTGCCAGCAGCTTGGCGTTCCAGGGACACACAGATACGCAGTATTTT.

The chain is built from TRBV16 and TRBJ1-1; no clear D. Looked up from germline, CDR1 is KGHSY and CDR2 is FQNENV. Trimming pared 4 bases from V and 1 base from J, leaving 10 bases between. The CDR3 is 14 residues long. CDR3 sequence: CASSRRTGNTEAFF. CDR3 bases: TGTGCCAGCAGCCGAAGGACGGGGAACACTGAAGCTTTCTTT.

V usage is TRBV6-5 and J usage is TRBJ2-2, with D possibly TRBD1 on 6 matching bases. Germline assignment: CDR1 MNHEY and CDR2 SVGAGI. CDR3 length: 12 amino acids. The CDR3 loop reads CASLGAQRELFF. CDR3 nucleotides: TGTGCTTCATTGGGGGCGCAAAGGGAGCTGTTTTTT.

This clone was found once. The V and J genes are TRBV2 and TRBJ2-2; D is possibly TRBD2 (6 bases). The length of the CDR3 is 15 residues. Germline V gene data show CDR1 as SNHLY and CDR2 as FYNNEI. The V end lost 3 bases, the J end lost 6 bases, and 14 bases lay between the germline ends. This chain's CDR3 is CASSDVGGGPGELFF. CDR3 coding DNA: TGTGCCAGCAGTGACGTGGGAGGAGGGCCCGGGGAGCTGTTTTTT.

Notes on this clone: A far larger clone is off by one base, so a read error is likely. This chain uses TRBV7-9 with TRBJ1-2, with TRBD1 identical over 7 bases. V shed 4 bases and J 5 bases; nucleotides not matched to a gene: 4. Germline CDR1 is SEHNR and CDR2 is FQNEAQ (reference sequence). The CDR3 runs 13 residues. The CDR3 loop reads CASSSGQEYGYTF. The CDR3 DNA reads TGTGCCAGCAGCTCCGGACAGGAGTATGGCTACACCTTC.

DNA of the CDR3: TGTGCCAGCAGCGACTCGGGACAGTTTCAGTTTTTT. It yields the protein CASSDSGQFQFF. This chain joins TRBV11-2 and TRBJ1-4; TRBD1 matches at 7 bases. V was pared by 5 bases and J by 16 bases, with 10 bases of the junction left unmatched. The CDR3 runs 12 residues. The germline V gene has CDR1 SGHAT and CDR2 FQNNGV.

This chain links TRBV5-1 with TRBJ2-7, with D possibly TRBD2 on 7 matching bases. Deletions cut 1 base from V and 1 base from J, with 9 bases between. CDR1 SGHRS and CDR2 YFSETQ come from the germline V gene. The CDR3 has 14 residues. DNA of the CDR3: TGCGCCAGCAGCTTGAAGGGGGGGTCCTACGAGCAGTACTTC. It codes for CASSLKGGSYEQYF.

In regard to this clone: At the DNA level, this CDR3 is encoded by other sequences in the same sample as well. This sequence joins TRBV29-1 and TRBJ1-2, with 11 bases matching TRBD1. CDR3 size: 12 residues. V shed 6 bases, J shed 4 bases, and the junction held 1 base outside the gene matches. Germline CDR1 and CDR2: SQVTM and ANQGSEA. CDR3 DNA sequence: TGCAGCGTCGGACAGGGGGCCTATGGCTACACCTTC. Amino acid sequence: CSVGQGAYGYTF.

This rearrangement joins TRBV7-9 to TRBJ2-7; 11 nucleotides match TRBD2. After removal of 5 bases from V and 4 bases from J, the junction contained 7 bases not matched to a gene. Germline-derived CDR1 and CDR2 are SEHNR and FQNEAQ (reference sequence). The CDR3 loop spans 15 amino acids. CDR3 sequence: CASSQRLAGHYEQYF. The CDR3 region has the DNA TGTGCCAGCAGCCAAAGACTAGCGGGGCATTACGAGCAGTACTTC. Together with reference TRBV7-9 and TRBJ2-7, the CDR3 gives the full variable domain: DTGVSQNPRHKITKRGQNVTFRCDPISEHNRLYWYRQTLGQGPEFLTYFQNEAQLEKSRLLSDRFSAERPKGSFSTLEIQRTEQGDSAMYLCASSQRLAGHYEQYFGPGTRLTVT.

The chain links TRBV7-9 to TRBJ1-4, with D hard to call. CDR1 SEHNR and CDR2 FQNEAQ come from the germline V gene (reference sequence). The length of the CDR3 is 19 residues. The V end lost 6 bases, the J end lost 3 bases, and 26 bases lay between the germline ends. CDR3 DNA sequence: TGTGCCAGCAGTACTGCGGGTCTACAAGGGAAAAGGGCTAATGAAAAACTGTTTTTT. It encodes CASSTAGLQGKRANEKLFF.

The table lists this clone with a few counts. The gene calls are TRBV20-1 and TRBJ1-1; possible D gene TRBD1, 5 bases. The germline V and J ends were trimmed by 5 bases and 4 bases, with 8 bases remaining between them. The germline gives CDR1 DFQATT, CDR2 SNEGSKA (reference sequence). The CDR3 has 11 residues. The CDR3 is CSARGGTEAFF. The DNA of the CDR3 is TGCAGTGCTCGGGGGGGCACTGAAGCTTTCTTT.

The chain recombines TRBV11-2 with TRBJ1-1; D unresolved. In germline, CDR1 is SGHAT, CDR2 FQNNGV. This CDR3 has 15 residues. The V end was cut by 5 bases, the J end by 3 bases, with 16 bases between. This CDR3 reads CASSPRTEFDTEAFF. CDR3 nucleotides: TGTGCCAGCAGCCCGAGGACGGAGTTCGACACTGAAGCTTTCTTT.

V usage is TRBV7-9 and J usage is TRBJ2-1; 7 nucleotides align to TRBD2. This CDR3 has 14 residues. The junction had 5 bases not matched to a gene; V was cut back by 0 bases and J by 9 bases. Germline CDR1 SEHNR, CDR2 FQNEAQ (reference sequence). The CDR3 sequence is CASSLAQSGVEQFF. The CDR3 coding sequence is TGTGCCAGCAGCTTAGCGCAGAGCGGGGTTGAGCAGTTCTTC.

The rearrangement joins TRBV15 to TRBJ2-5; D is unclear. With 1 base removed from V and 5 bases from J, the gap between germline ends came to 5 bases. The CDR3 is 12 residues long. Germline V gene sequence: CDR1 LNHNV, CDR2 YYDKDF (reference sequence). CDR3 nucleotide sequence: TGTGCCACCAGCAGAGGGTGGGAGACCCAGTACTTC. Its protein product is CATSRGWETQYF.